This TCR beta chain stems from a study of T cells after yellow fever vaccination. In the study overall: SMART-Seq v4 Ultra Low Input served to prepare low-cell-number fractions.

As regards this clonotype: Its antigen is unknown.

Template switching with 5'RACE generated the TCR cDNA and added a universal primer site and UMIs. TCRdb re-called the 5' RACE reads with MiXCR, one entry per CDR3 protein. This table holds hundreds of thousands of distinct CDR3 sequences, roughly an eighth found once. Study-wide findings and caveats: Clones from primary vaccination mostly reappeared after the booster (about 97% CD4, approximately 86% CD8).

This CDR3 has 15 amino acids. Germline values: CDR1 SGHTA, CDR2 FQGNSA. V was pared by 5 bases and J by 5 bases, with 15 bases between. This clonotype originated in a man aged 25 to 40 who received the YFV17D yellow fever vaccine. The sample in question was PBMCs, obtained on the day of the yellow fever booster vaccination. The chain couples TRBV7-2 to TRBJ2-2; no definite D call. Written as DNA, the CDR3 is TGTGCCAGCAGCCCACAAGCTGTTGAGACCGGGGAGCTGTTTTTT. Translating it yields CASSPQAVETGELFF.